What follows are 30 T cell receptor beta chains derived from one specimen sequenced in a study of shared clonotypes between healthy human individuals (dated by TCRdb to between 2020 and 2021). Libraries were made using the immunoSEQ multiplex PCR assay. The immuneACCESS repertoire file appears here via TCRdb, limited to in-frame rearrangements. These files lack a portion of the clones; in checked studies, under half of the deficit traces to unresolved V genes, and the cause of the others is not known. The sample profile shows around 1.5 million clones; around 98% of them were found once. The ten biggest clones cover about 0.45% of the sample. Specimen: naive CD4+ T cells sorted from blood. The sample's cell subset or site label, in plain terms: CD45RA+ positively selected. The receptors here all came from a man aged 30 to 45 in good health.

This chain joins TRBV11-3 and TRBJ2-3; D not certain. The germline V gene encodes CDR1 SGHNT and CDR2 YENEEA. CDR3 length: 15 residues. Trimming cost V 2 bases and J 6 bases, with 15 bases left between them. This CDR3 is CASSLRPDLEDTQYF. DNA of the CDR3: TGTGCCAGCAGCTTAAGACCTGATTTAGAGGATACGCAGTATTTT.

With respect to this clone: At one end, the junction sequence differs from germline, possibly due to a read error. This chain uses TRBV28 with TRBJ2-6, with TRBD1 matching 11 bases. CDR1 is MDHEN and CDR2 is SYDVKM in the germline V gene. This CDR3 has 15 residues. The CDR3 loop reads CASNRPGQGVNVLTF. As DNA, the CDR3 is TGTGCCAGCAACCGGCCGGGACAGGGGGTCAACGTCCTGACTTTC.

The CDR3 nucleotides read TGTGCCACCACATCGGACAGGCGGCGAGAAAAACTGTTTTTT. It specifies CATTSDRRREKLFF. The rearrangement uses TRBV19 and TRBJ1-4; 7 nucleotides agree with TRBD1. The CDR3 loop spans 14 amino acids. The germline gives CDR1 LNHDA, CDR2 SQIVND (reference sequence). J was trimmed by 8 bases and V by 10 bases; bases with no gene match: 13.

J is TRBJ2-1 and V is TRBV7-9, with 12 bases identical to TRBD2. Germline V gene data show CDR1 as SEHNR and CDR2 as FQNEAQ (reference sequence). The CDR3 sequence is 17 residues long. After removal of 5 bases from V and 8 bases from J, the junction contained 13 bases not matched to a gene. CDR3 in amino acids: CASSPRRLAGAKYEQFF. The CDR3, as DNA: TGTGCCAGCAGCCCTAGACGACTAGCGGGAGCCAAATATGAGCAGTTCTTC. The full variable domain, its missing parts supplied by reference TRBV7-9 and TRBJ2-1, is DTGVSQNPRHKITKRGQNVTFRCDPISEHNRLYWYRQTLGQGPEFLTYFQNEAQLEKSRLLSDRFSAERPKGSFSTLEIQRTEQGDSAMYLCASSPRRLAGAKYEQFFGPGTRLTVL.

V usage is TRBV4-2 and J usage is TRBJ2-7; no definite D call. The CDR3 is made up of 15 amino acids. V was cut by 0 bases and J by 0 bases, with 9 bases left in between. The germline V gene encodes CDR1 LGHNA and CDR2 YNFKEQ. CDR3 loop: CASSQDRLSSYEQYF. DNA of the CDR3: TGTGCCAGCAGCCAAGACAGGCTGAGCTCCTACGAGCAGTACTTC.

The chain is built from TRBV28 and TRBJ1-1; TRBD1 aligns across 8 bases. In germline, CDR1 is MDHEN, CDR2 SYDVKM. J gave up 4 bases and V 2 bases, and 3 bases lay outside the gene matches. CDR3 length equals 14 residues. CDR3 bases: TGTGCCAGCAGTTTACAGGGGGCGCCCACTGAAGCTTTCTTT. Protein product: CASSLQGAPTEAFF.

This chain connects TRBV6-1 to TRBJ2-7; perhaps TRBD1 as D (5 bases). From germline, CDR1 is MNHNS and CDR2 SASEGT. The CDR3 is 14 amino acids. V was clipped by 6 bases and J by 4 bases, with 16 bases between them. CDR3 sequence reads: CASSSKGDIYEQYF. The CDR3 nucleotides are TGTGCCAGCAGCTCGAAAGGGGATATTTACGAGCAGTACTTC.

CDR3 protein: CASSLKAGNTEAFF. CDR3 coding DNA: TGTGCCAGCAGCTTGAAGGCGGGAAACACTGAAGCTTTCTTT. This rearrangement joins TRBV5-4 to TRBJ1-1; no firm D call. Trimming took off 1 base at V and 2 bases at J, with 9 bases between the two ends. Germline lookup yields CDR1 SGHNT and CDR2 YYREEE (reference sequence). The CDR3 consists of 14 residues.

The V gene is TRBV7-9, the J gene TRBJ2-7; TRBD2 matches 9 bases. Trimming removed 4 bases from V and 6 bases from J; junction bases left unmatched: 10. CDR1 is SEHNR, CDR2 FQNEAQ, per germline (reference sequence). The CDR3 is made up of 15 amino acids. The CDR3 coding sequence is TGTGCCAGCAGCTCCCTTAGCGGGAGAACTCGCGAGCAGTACTTC. It encodes CASSSLSGRTREQYF.

This clone was seen a single time. The chain carries TRBV18 and TRBJ2-5, with unresolved D. The CDR3 runs to 16 residues. V was cut by 1 base and J by 0 bases, with 12 bases left in between. CDR1 and CDR2 (germline): KGHSH, LQKENI. The CDR3 bases are TGTGCCAGCTCACCACTAGCCAGGAACTACCAAGAGACCCAGTACTTC. This encodes CASSPLARNYQETQYF.

The chain is built from TRBV29-1 and TRBJ2-7, with 8 bases matching TRBD2. Per germline, CDR1 SQVTM and CDR2 ANQGSEA. CDR3 length: 13 amino acids. The V and J ends lost 1 base and 2 bases, in that order; junction bases with no gene match: 1. CDR3 sequence: CSVEAGGPYEQYF. The CDR3, as DNA: TGCAGCGTTGAAGCGGGAGGGCCCTACGAGCAGTACTTC.

The rearrangement links TRBV19 to TRBJ1-1; the D is unclear. This CDR3 has 11 residues. Germline lookup yields CDR1 LNHDA and CDR2 SQIVND (reference sequence). V lost 5 bases to trimming and J lost 1 base, with 2 bases between them. CDR3 amino acids: CASSQNTEAFF. The CDR3, as DNA: TGTGCCAGTAGTCAGAACACTGAAGCTTTCTTT.

The chain has TRBV28 and TRBJ2-7; TRBD1 aligns across 7 bases. This CDR3 is 13 amino acids long. Germline CDR1 MDHEN, CDR2 SYDVKM. V lost 5 bases and J lost 6; bases outside the gene matches: 7. The CDR3 DNA follows: TGTGCCAGCAGTCCGGGACAGCCGTCCGAGCAGTACTTC. It translates to CASSPGQPSEQYF.

Here the CDR3 reads CASRLGGSGPSYEQYF. Here the CDR3 DNA reads TGTGCAAGTCGCCTGGGGGGTAGCGGGCCTTCCTACGAGCAGTACTTC. The chain links TRBV12-2 to TRBJ2-7; TRBD2, the table's D call, was not compared with the DNA. TRBV12-2 is an annotated pseudogene. This CDR3 spans 16 amino acids.

The chain joins TRBV2 to TRBJ2-1; 13 bases line up with TRBD2. Trimming took 10 bases from V and 6 from J; bases not matched to a gene: 6. Per germline, CDR1 SNHLY and CDR2 FYNNEI. This CDR3 region has 14 residues. In nucleotides, the CDR3 is TGTGCCATAGTTACTAGCGGGAGGGGCAATGAGCAGTTCTTC. Translating gives CAIVTSGRGNEQFF. Complete variable domain (other parts from reference TRBV2 and TRBJ2-1): EPEVTQTPSHQVTQMGQEVILRCVPISNHLYFYWYRQILGQKVEFLVSFYNNEISEKSEIFDDQFSVERPDGSNFTLKIRSTKLEDSAMYFCAIVTSGRGNEQFFGPGTRLTVL.

The chain combines TRBV5-6 with TRBJ2-7; D uncertain. V gave up 4 bases and J gave up 4 bases, with 9 bases separating them. CDR1 is SGHDT and CDR2 is YYEEEE in the germline V gene. The CDR3 is 12 amino acids. The CDR3 protein is CASSPGQYEQYF. The CDR3 bases are TGTGCCAGCAGCCCGGGTCAGTACGAGCAGTACTTC.

This clone was counted once. The chain employs TRBV30 and TRBJ1-4; 7 nucleotides agree with TRBD1. Trimming at V came to 4 bases and at J to 4 bases, leaving 9 bases not matched to a gene. The CDR3 consists of 15 residues. Germline CDR1 and CDR2: GTSNPN and SVGIG (reference sequence). In DNA form, the CDR3 reads TGTGCCTGGAAAGGATCGGGGACAGATAATGAAAAACTGTTTTTT. Protein: CAWKGSGTDNEKLFF.

This chain uses TRBV7-2 with TRBJ2-4; D possibly uses TRBD1 or TRBD2 (5 bases each). The CDR3 consists of 17 residues. The V and J ends lost 5 bases and 0 bases respectively, with 17 bases between them. Germline assignment: CDR1 SGHTA and CDR2 FQGNSA. In nucleotides, the CDR3 is TGTGCCAGCAGCGGGCGACTGGGACCTCTAGCCAAAAACATTCAGTACTTC. Its translation: CASSGRLGPLAKNIQYF.

CDR3 loop: CASAGLAGGNGRTDTQYF. DNA for the CDR3: TGTGCCAGCGCGGGACTAGCGGGAGGGAATGGTCGCACAGATACGCAGTATTTT. The chain has TRBV30 and TRBJ2-3; TRBD2 aligns across 16 bases. This CDR3 comprises 18 residues. V was pared by 8 bases and J by 1 base, with 12 bases of the junction left unmatched. Germline V lookup: CDR1 GTSNPN, CDR2 SVGIG (reference sequence). Filled out from reference TRBV30 and TRBJ2-3, the complete variable domain reads SQTIHQWPATLVQPVGSPLSLECTVEGTSNPNLYWYRQAAGRGLQLLFYSVGIGQISSEVPQNLSASRPQDRQFILSSKKLLLSDSGFYLCASAGLAGGNGRTDTQYFGPGTRLTVL.

V and J are TRBV30 and TRBJ2-1; 8 bases agree with TRBD2. V gave up 1 base and J gave up 8 bases; unmatched junction bases: 4. The CDR3 is 13 residues long. Per the germline V gene, CDR1 is GTSNPN and CDR2 is SVGIG (reference sequence). The CDR3 nucleotides read TGTGCCTGGAGTGCGGGAGGGCGTCATGAGCAGTTCTTC. Translated, it gives CAWSAGGRHEQFF. Complete variable domain (other parts from reference TRBV30 and TRBJ2-1): SQTIHQWPATLVQPVGSPLSLECTVEGTSNPNLYWYRQAAGRGLQLLFYSVGIGQISSEVPQNLSASRPQDRQFILSSKKLLLSDSGFYLCAWSAGGRHEQFFGPGTRLTVL.

The gene calls are TRBV28 and TRBJ1-5; 7 bases match TRBD1. J gave up 5 bases and V 5 bases, and 3 bases lay outside the gene matches. Germline V lookup: CDR1 MDHEN, CDR2 SYDVKM. The CDR3 totals 13 residues. Here the CDR3 reads CASSAQGDQPQHF. CDR3 sequence (DNA): TGTGCCAGCAGTGCCCAGGGGGATCAGCCCCAGCATTTT.

The genes are TRBV18 and TRBJ1-4, with no clear D. V gave up 3 bases and J gave up 4 bases, with 15 bases separating them. The germline gives CDR1 KGHSH, CDR2 LQKENI. The CDR3 sequence is 16 residues long. CDR3 in DNA: TGTGCCAGCTCACCGGGTCCCCCCGGATATAATGAAAAACTGTTTTTT. As protein: CASSPGPPGYNEKLFF.

The J gene is TRBJ2-7, the V gene TRBV6-5; TRBD1 aligns across 7 bases. Looked up from germline, CDR1 is MNHEY and CDR2 is SVGAGI. The length of the CDR3 is 15 residues. V lost 6 bases, J lost 2 bases, and 10 bases stayed unmatched. This CDR3 reads CASRIFPGQTYEQYF. Written as DNA, the CDR3 is TGTGCCAGCAGAATATTCCCGGGACAGACCTACGAGCAGTACTTC.

As concerns this clone: Different DNA sequences within this sample yield the same CDR3. The chain combines TRBV9 with TRBJ2-7; 7 bases agree with TRBD2. The V gene's germline CDR1 is SGDLS and CDR2 YYNGEE. CDR3 size: 15 residues. The V gene end was trimmed by 0 bases and the J gene end by 0 bases; junction bases not matched to a gene: 3. The DNA for the CDR3 is TGTGCCAGCAGCGTAGAGGGCGGGAGCTCCTACGAGCAGTACTTC. Translating gives CASSVEGGSSYEQYF.

V is TRBV5-1 and J is TRBJ2-1; 10 bases line up with TRBD1. The CDR3 contains 14 residues. CDR1 SGHRS and CDR2 YFSETQ come from the germline V gene. V was clipped by 4 bases and J by 6 bases; unmatched bases: 4. The CDR3 protein is CASSGRDRGNEQFF. CDR3 nucleotides: TGCGCCAGCAGCGGCCGGGACAGGGGCAATGAGCAGTTCTTC.

This chain connects TRBV5-4 to TRBJ1-3; D may be TRBD1 (5 bases). The CDR3 has 13 amino acids. Trimming removed 1 base from V and 8 bases from J, with 10 bases in between. Germline V CDR1 and CDR2: SGHNT, YYREEE (reference sequence). The CDR3 loop reads CASSLRQGDTIYF. Here the CDR3 DNA reads TGTGCCAGCAGCTTGCGTCAGGGAGACACCATATATTTT.

This rearrangement joins TRBV29-1 to TRBJ1-1; unclear D gene. Germline V CDR1 and CDR2: SQVTM, ANQGSEA. V was pared by 6 bases and J by 5 bases, with 7 bases between. The CDR3 is made up of 10 amino acids. CDR3: CSVSGTEAFF. The CDR3 DNA is TGCAGCGTCTCGGGGACTGAAGCTTTCTTT.

The V call is TRBV5-4, the J call TRBJ2-3, with D uncertain. This CDR3 contains 14 residues. The V end was cut by 8 bases, the J end by 0 bases, with 13 bases between. Germline CDR1 is SGHNT and CDR2 is YYREEE (reference sequence). CDR3: CASSRDSSTDTQYF. The CDR3 region has the DNA TGTGCCAGTTCTCGAGACTCTAGCACAGATACGCAGTATTTT.

The rearrangement joins TRBV29-1 to TRBJ2-1; 7 nucleotides match TRBD1. Germline CDR1 and CDR2: SQVTM and ANQGSEA. The V and J ends lost 1 base and 7 bases, in that order; junction bases with no gene match: 7. There are 14 residues in the CDR3. The CDR3 bases are TGCAGCGTTGAAGGACAGGGACGCGCAAATGAGCAGTTCTTC. This sequence encodes CSVEGQGRANEQFF.

The DNA for the CDR3 is TGTGCCAGCAGTTGGTACAGGGGAACTGAAGCTTTCTTT. Translated: CASSWYRGTEAFF. The chain links TRBV28 to TRBJ1-1, with TRBD1 matching over 7 bases. Per germline, CDR1 MDHEN and CDR2 SYDVKM. Germline trimming cut 4 bases from V and 5 bases from J; bases unmatched to any gene: 4. The CDR3 totals 13 residues.